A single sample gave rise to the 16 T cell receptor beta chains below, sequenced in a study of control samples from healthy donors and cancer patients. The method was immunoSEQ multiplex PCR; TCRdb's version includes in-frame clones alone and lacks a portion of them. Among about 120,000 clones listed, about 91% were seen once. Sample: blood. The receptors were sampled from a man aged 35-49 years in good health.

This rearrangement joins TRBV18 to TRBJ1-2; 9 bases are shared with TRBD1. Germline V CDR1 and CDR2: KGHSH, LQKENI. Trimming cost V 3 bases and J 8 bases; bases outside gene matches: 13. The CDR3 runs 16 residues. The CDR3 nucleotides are TGTGCCAGCTCACCGTCAACAGGGGGCGCGGCTGAGGGCTACACCTTC. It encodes CASSPSTGGAAEGYTF.

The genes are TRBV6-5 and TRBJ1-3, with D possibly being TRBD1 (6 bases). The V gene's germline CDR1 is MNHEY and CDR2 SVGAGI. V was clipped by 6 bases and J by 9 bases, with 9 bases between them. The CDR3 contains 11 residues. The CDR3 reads CASSSGVTIYF. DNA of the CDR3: TGTGCCAGCAGCTCAGGGGTCACCATATATTTT.

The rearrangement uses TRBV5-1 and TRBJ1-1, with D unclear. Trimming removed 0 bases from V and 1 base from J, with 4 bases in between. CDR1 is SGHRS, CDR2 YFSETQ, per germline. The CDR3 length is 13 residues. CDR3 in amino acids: CASSLEWNTEAFF. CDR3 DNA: TGCGCCAGCAGCTTGGAATGGAACACTGAAGCTTTCTTT. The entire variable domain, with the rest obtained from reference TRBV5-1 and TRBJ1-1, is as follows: KAGVTQTPRYLIKTRGQQVTLSCSPISGHRSVSWYQQTPGQGLQFLFEYFSETQRNKGNFPGRFSGRQFSNSRSEMNVSTLELGDSALYLCASSLEWNTEAFFGQGTRLTVV.

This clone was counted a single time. The CDR3 DNA sequence: TGTGCCAGTAGTAGGGGACTAGCGGGGGGGCCGGGATCTGAGCAGTTCTTC. It encodes CASSRGLAGGPGSEQFF. The J gene is TRBJ2-1, the V gene TRBV19; 16 nucleotides align to TRBD2. CDR3 length: 17 residues. V was clipped by 4 bases and J by 9 bases; unmatched bases: 9. The germline CDR1 and CDR2 sequences are LNHDA and SQIVND (reference sequence).

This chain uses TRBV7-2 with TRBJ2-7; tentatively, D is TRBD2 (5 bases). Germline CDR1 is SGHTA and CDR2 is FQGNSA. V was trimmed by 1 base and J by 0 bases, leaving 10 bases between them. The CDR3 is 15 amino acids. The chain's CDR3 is CASSLERTDSYEQYF. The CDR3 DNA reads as TGTGCCAGCAGCTTAGAACGGACTGACTCCTACGAGCAGTACTTC. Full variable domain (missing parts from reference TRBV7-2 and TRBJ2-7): GAGVSQSPSNKVTEKGKDVELRCDPISGHTALYWYRQSLGQGLEFLIYFQGNSAPDKSGLPSDRFSAERTGGSVSTLTIQRTQQEDSAVYLCASSLERTDSYEQYFGPGTRLTVT.

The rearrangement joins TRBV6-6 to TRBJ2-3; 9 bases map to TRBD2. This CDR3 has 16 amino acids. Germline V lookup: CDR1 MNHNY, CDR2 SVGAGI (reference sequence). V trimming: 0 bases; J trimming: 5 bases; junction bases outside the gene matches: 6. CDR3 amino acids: CASSYSAGGPIDTQYF. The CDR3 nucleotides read TGTGCCAGCAGTTACTCTGCGGGGGGGCCGATAGATACGCAGTATTTT.

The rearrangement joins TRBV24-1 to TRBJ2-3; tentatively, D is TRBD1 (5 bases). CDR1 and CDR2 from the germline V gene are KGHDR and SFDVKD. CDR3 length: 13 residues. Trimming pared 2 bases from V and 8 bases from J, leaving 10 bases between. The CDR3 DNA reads TGTGCCACCAGTGATTCAGGGATTGTTACGCAGTATTTT. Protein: CATSDSGIVTQYF.

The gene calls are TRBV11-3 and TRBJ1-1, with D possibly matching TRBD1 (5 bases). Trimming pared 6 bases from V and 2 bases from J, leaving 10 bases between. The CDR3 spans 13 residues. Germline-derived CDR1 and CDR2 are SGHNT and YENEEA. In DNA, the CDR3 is TGTGCCAGCAGTCCCGACAGTAACACTGAAGCTTTCTTT. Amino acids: CASSPDSNTEAFF.

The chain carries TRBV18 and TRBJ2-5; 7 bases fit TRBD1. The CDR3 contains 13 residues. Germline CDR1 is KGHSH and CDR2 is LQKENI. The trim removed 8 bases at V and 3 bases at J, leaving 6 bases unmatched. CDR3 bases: TGTGCCAGCACAACGGGACAGAAAGAGACCCAGTACTTC. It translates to CASTTGQKETQYF. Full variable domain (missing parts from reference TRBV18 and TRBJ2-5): NAGVMQNPRHLVRRRGQEARLRCSPMKGHSHVYWYRQLPEEGLKFMVYLQKENIIDESGMPKERFSAEFPKEGPSILRIQQVVRGDSAAYFCASTTGQKETQYFGPGTRLLVL.

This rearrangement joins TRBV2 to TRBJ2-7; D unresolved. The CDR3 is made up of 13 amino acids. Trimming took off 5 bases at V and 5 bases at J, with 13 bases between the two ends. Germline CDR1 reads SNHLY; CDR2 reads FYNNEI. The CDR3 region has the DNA TGTGCCAGCAGTCCGCTCATAGACAACGAGCAGTACTTC. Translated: CASSPLIDNEQYF.

In DNA, the CDR3 is TGTGCCAGCAGCCTCTCGGGTAGCGGGGGTGCAGATACGCAGTATTTT. Translating gives CASSLSGSGGADTQYF. The genes are TRBV7-3 and TRBJ2-3, with 9 bases fitting TRBD2. This CDR3 has 16 amino acids. V lost 5 bases and J lost 4; bases outside the gene matches: 10. In germline, CDR1 is SGHTA, CDR2 FQGTGA.

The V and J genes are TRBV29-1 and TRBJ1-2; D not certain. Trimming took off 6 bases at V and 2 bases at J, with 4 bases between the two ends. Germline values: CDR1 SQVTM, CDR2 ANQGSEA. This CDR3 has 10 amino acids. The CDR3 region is CSVGNYGYTF. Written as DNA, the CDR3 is TGCAGCGTCGGAAACTATGGCTACACCTTC. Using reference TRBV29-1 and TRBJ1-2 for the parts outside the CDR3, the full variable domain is SAVISQKPSRDICQRGTSLTIQCQVDSQVTMMFWYRQQPGQSLTLIATANQGSEATYESGFVIDKFPISRPNLTFSTLTVSNMSPEDSSIYLCSVGNYGYTFGSGTRLTVV.

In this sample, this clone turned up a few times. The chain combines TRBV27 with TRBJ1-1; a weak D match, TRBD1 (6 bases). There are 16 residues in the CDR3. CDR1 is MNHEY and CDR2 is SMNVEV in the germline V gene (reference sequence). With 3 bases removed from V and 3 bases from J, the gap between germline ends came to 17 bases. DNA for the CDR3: TGTGCCAGCAGTTTTAGGACAGACAAACGGGACACTGAAGCTTTCTTT. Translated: CASSFRTDKRDTEAFF.

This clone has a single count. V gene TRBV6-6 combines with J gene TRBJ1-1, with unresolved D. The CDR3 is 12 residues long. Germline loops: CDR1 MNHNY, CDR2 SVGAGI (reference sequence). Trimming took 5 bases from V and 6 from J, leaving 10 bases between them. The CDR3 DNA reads TGTGCCAGCAGTGCGGGGATAGCTGAAGCTTTCTTT. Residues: CASSAGIAEAFF.

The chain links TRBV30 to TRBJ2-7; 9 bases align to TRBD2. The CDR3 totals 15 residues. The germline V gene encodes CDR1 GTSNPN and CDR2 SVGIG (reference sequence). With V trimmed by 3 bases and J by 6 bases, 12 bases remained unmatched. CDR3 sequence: CAWSYLAGGRGEQYF. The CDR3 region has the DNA TGTGCCTGGAGCTACTTGGCGGGGGGGAGAGGCGAGCAGTACTTC.

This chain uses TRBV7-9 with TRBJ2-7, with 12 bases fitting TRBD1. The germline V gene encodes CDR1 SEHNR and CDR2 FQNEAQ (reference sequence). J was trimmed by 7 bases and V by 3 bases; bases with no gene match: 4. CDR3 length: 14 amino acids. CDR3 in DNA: TGTGCCAGCAGCTTGTGGGACAGGGGGCGGGAGCAGTACTTC. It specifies CASSLWDRGREQYF.